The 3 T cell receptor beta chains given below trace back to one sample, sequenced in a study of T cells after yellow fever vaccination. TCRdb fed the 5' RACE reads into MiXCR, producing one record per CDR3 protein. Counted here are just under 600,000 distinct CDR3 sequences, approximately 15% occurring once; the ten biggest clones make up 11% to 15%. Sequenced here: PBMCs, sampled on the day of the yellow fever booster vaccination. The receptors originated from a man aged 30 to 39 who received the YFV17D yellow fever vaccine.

CDR3 sequence: CSAATGTTSNQPQHF. The CDR3 region has the DNA TGCAGTGCTGCTACCGGGACAACCAGCAATCAGCCCCAGCATTTT. The chain carries TRBV20-1 and TRBJ1-5; a weak D match, TRBD1 (6 bases). The CDR3 totals 15 residues. Trimming took 5 bases from V and 1 from J, leaving 15 bases between them. Per germline, CDR1 DFQATT and CDR2 SNEGSKA (reference sequence).

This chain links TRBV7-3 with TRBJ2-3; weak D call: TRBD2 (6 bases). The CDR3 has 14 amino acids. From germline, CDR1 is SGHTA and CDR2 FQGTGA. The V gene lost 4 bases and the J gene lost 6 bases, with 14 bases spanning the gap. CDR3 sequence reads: CASSSHSGSDTQYF. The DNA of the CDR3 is TGTGCCAGCAGCTCCCATAGCGGTTCGGATACGCAGTATTTT.

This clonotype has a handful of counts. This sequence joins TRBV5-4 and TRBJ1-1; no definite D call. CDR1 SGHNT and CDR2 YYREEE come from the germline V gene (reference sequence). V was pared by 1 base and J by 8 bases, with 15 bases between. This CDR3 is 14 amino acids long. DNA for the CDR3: TGTGCCAGCAGCTTGTTGGCGGCCCGTGGAGAAGCTTTCTTT. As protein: CASSLLAARGEAFF.